This TCR beta chain stems from a study of cytomegalovirus exposure and HLA in healthy donors. In the study overall: Ancestry clustering placed more than 65% of roughly 400 genotyped donors in the Caucasian-associated cluster. Study results and limitations: Cytomegalovirus status, reportedly, was diagnosed with high specificity and sensitivity by the classifier. Later on, an analysis found that several of the most significant clusters appeared to be linked to common viral pathogens, which included parvovirus B19.

Germline CDR1 and CDR2: LNHDA and SQIVND (reference sequence). V lost 1 base, J lost 6 bases, and 15 bases lay in between. CDR3 length: 15 residues. Both 60 Vbeta primers and 13 Jbeta primers went into the PCR. This table comes from immunoSEQ multiplex PCR, and its TCRdb copy is limited to in-frame clones, with some not included. The sample holds some 160,000 clones, 9.4% seen once. Notes on this clone: Its antigen remains unidentified.

Sample: PBMCs. This TCR was recovered from a male donor in good health and CMV-seronegative. V and J are TRBV19 and TRBJ1-1, with D maybe TRBD1 (6 bases). The CDR3 loop is CASSIGGLRDSEAFF. For the CDR3, the DNA is TGTGCCAGTAGTATAGGGGGGCTTAGAGACTCTGAAGCTTTCTTT. The variable domain in full, with the rest retrieved from reference TRBV19 and TRBJ1-1, is DGGITQSPKYLFRKEGQNVTLSCEQNLNHDAMYWYRQDPGQGLRLIYYSQIVNDFQKGDIAEGYSVSREKKESFPLTVTSAQKNPTAFYLCASSIGGLRDSEAFFGQGTRLTVV.